Listed here are 25 T cell receptor beta chains from one sample, sequenced in a study of shared clonotypes between healthy human individuals (TCRdb year 2020). The receptor library was made with the immunoSEQ multiplex PCR assay. TCRdb took over this immuneACCESS table, retaining in-frame rearrangements with V and J assigned. Such tables are incomplete; in checked studies, under half of the missing clones stem from an unresolved V gene, and the remainder is unexplained. For this sample there are around 2.5 million clones; roughly 93% appear just once. 0.35% to 0.45% of the sample comes from the top ten. Sequenced input: naive CD4+ T cells from PBMCs. In light of the paper, this sample's cell subset or site label describes: CD45RA+ positively selected. The receptors derive from a man in his late teens or twenties in good health. Some clones in this sample may be carry-over from other donors' samples.

V is TRBV10-3 and J is TRBJ2-2, with 8 positions matching TRBD1. CDR1 and CDR2 (germline): ENHRY, SYGVKD. The CDR3 is made up of 15 amino acids. The J segment lost 4 bases and the V segment lost 2 bases, leaving 3 bases of the junction unmatched. DNA of the CDR3: TGTGCCATCAGTGAGGGACAGGGAGGCACCGGGGAGCTGTTTTTT. Its protein is CAISEGQGGTGELFF.

DNA for the CDR3: TGTGCCTGGAGTGTTACCAGGGAAGAGACCCAGTACTTC. Its protein is CAWSVTREETQYF. The genes are TRBV30 and TRBJ2-5, with D possibly being TRBD1 (5 bases). CDR3 length: 13 residues. The germline CDR1 and CDR2 sequences are GTSNPN and SVGIG (reference sequence). Trimming took off 0 bases at V and 3 bases at J, with 8 bases between the two ends.

The genes are TRBV18 and TRBJ2-1; 8 bases agree with TRBD2. The CDR3 is 16 amino acids. Germline CDR1 KGHSH, CDR2 LQKENI. Trimming removed 2 bases from V and 0 bases from J; junction bases left unmatched: 3. The CDR3 coding sequence is TGTGCCAGCTCACCATACGCGGGAGGCTCCTACAATGAGCAGTTCTTC. Translating it yields CASSPYAGGSYNEQFF.

V is TRBV2 and J is TRBJ2-2; TRBD2 matches at 9 bases. This CDR3 has 18 amino acids. With 3 bases clipped from V and 3 bases from J, the junction kept 11 bases outside the gene matches. The V gene's germline CDR1 is SNHLY and CDR2 FYNNEI. The CDR3 DNA reads TGTGCCAGCAGTGACGGGCGTAGCGGGAGCGTGGACACCGGGGAGCTGTTTTTT. Protein: CASSDGRSGSVDTGELFF. The complete variable domain, with remaining parts taken from reference TRBV2 and TRBJ2-2, reads EPEVTQTPSHQVTQMGQEVILRCVPISNHLYFYWYRQILGQKVEFLVSFYNNEISEKSEIFDDQFSVERPDGSNFTLKIRSTKLEDSAMYFCASSDGRSGSVDTGELFFGEGSRLTVL.

For this clone: The identical CDR3 is also encoded by other nucleotide sequences in the sample. This chain links TRBV5-1 with TRBJ1-1; tentative D call: TRBD1 (6 bases). The CDR3 has 14 amino acids. With 0 bases removed from V and 0 bases from J, the gap between germline ends came to 6 bases. Germline V lookup: CDR1 SGHRS, CDR2 YFSETQ. In DNA form, the CDR3 reads TGCGCCAGCAGCTTGGGGACAGTGAACACTGAAGCTTTCTTT. Amino acids: CASSLGTVNTEAFF.

The chain couples TRBV6-5 to TRBJ2-5; perhaps TRBD2 as D (5 bases). The J call may not be correct, given that the DNA end is closer to TRBJ2-7. Germline CDR1 and CDR2: MNHEY and SVGAGI. This CDR3 spans 14 amino acids. CDR3 nucleotides: TGTGCCAGCACCTACGGACTCCCCCCCTACGAGCAGTACTTC. Amino acid sequence: CASTYGLPPYEQYF.

The chain couples TRBV9 to TRBJ1-1; D is undetermined. There are 14 residues in the CDR3. From germline, CDR1 is SGDLS and CDR2 YYNGEE. Trimming stripped 0 bases from V and 4 bases from J, with 10 bases between. CDR3 amino acids: CASSVGRVGTEAFF. The CDR3 DNA is TGTGCCAGCAGCGTAGGACGAGTCGGCACTGAAGCTTTCTTT.

Only a few counts were recorded for this clone. This chain connects TRBV15 to TRBJ1-2; unclear D gene. V dropped 2 bases and J dropped 9 bases, with 10 bases sitting between them. The germline V gene encodes CDR1 LNHNV and CDR2 YYDKDF (reference sequence). CDR3 length: 12 residues. Here the CDR3 reads CATSRSLASYTF. The CDR3 nucleotides are TGTGCCACCAGCAGATCCTTGGCGAGCTACACCTTC.

A single count supports this clone. V is TRBV7-2 and J is TRBJ2-5; possibly TRBD2 for D (5 bases). Between the trimmed V and J ends, which lost 5 bases and 4 bases, there was a span of 14 bases. Germline values: CDR1 SGHTA, CDR2 FQGNSA. The CDR3 runs to 14 residues. The DNA for the CDR3 is TGTGCCAGCAGCCCGGGATCGTGGGGAGAGACCCAGTACTTC. This gives the protein CASSPGSWGETQYF.

This chain links TRBV2 with TRBJ2-3; maybe TRBD2 (6 bases). Germline CDR1 reads SNHLY; CDR2 reads FYNNEI. CDR3 size: 13 residues. V was trimmed by 8 bases and J by 5 bases, leaving 14 bases between them. CDR3 nucleotide sequence: TGTGCCAGCGGCGGTAGCGGTCGAGATACGCAGTATTTT. Translating gives CASGGSGRDTQYF.

This chain uses TRBV4-3 with TRBJ2-1; D gene ambiguous. The V and J ends lost 4 bases and 6 bases respectively, with 19 bases between them. This CDR3 has 16 residues. Germline CDR1 LGHNA, CDR2 YSLEER. CDR3: CASSRPRASGFNEQFF. DNA for the CDR3: TGCGCCAGCAGCCGTCCTAGGGCTAGTGGTTTCAATGAGCAGTTCTTC.

This sequence joins TRBV9 and TRBJ2-1; D is possibly TRBD2 (6 bases). This CDR3 is 14 amino acids long. CDR1 is SGDLS and CDR2 is YYNGEE in the germline V gene. V was cut by 7 bases and J by 7 bases, with 18 bases left in between. The chain's CDR3 is CASSREPSENEQFF. The CDR3 DNA reads TGTGCCAGCTCTCGGGAGCCCTCGGAGAATGAGCAGTTCTTC.

Here the CDR3 reads CASRRTSGTDTQYF. The CDR3 nucleotides read TGTGCCAGCAGAAGGACCTCTGGCACAGATACGCAGTATTTT. The chain is built from TRBV7-3 and TRBJ2-3; D is ambiguous. The V end lost 6 bases, the J end lost 1 base, and 11 bases lay between the germline ends. Germline CDR1 reads SGHTA; CDR2 reads FQGTGA. This CDR3 spans 14 amino acids.

The genes are TRBV28 and TRBJ1-2; D unclear. V was shortened by 10 bases and J by 6 bases, with 15 bases between the two germline ends. The germline V gene encodes CDR1 MDHEN and CDR2 SYDVKM. This CDR3 spans 12 amino acids. CDR3 residues: CATTAGWDGYTF. The CDR3 coding sequence is TGTGCCACTACGGCCGGGTGGGATGGCTACACCTTC.

This rearrangement joins TRBV4-1 to TRBJ1-5; 9 positions agree with TRBD1. V gave up 4 bases and J gave up 6 bases; unmatched junction bases: 7. Germline V CDR1 and CDR2: MGHRA, YSYEKL. This CDR3 spans 15 amino acids. CDR3 sequence reads: CASSLYRDRVQPQHF. DNA for the CDR3: TGCGCCAGCAGCCTCTACCGGGACAGGGTTCAGCCCCAGCATTTT.

On this clone itself: The sample carries other DNA sequences with the same CDR3. The chain has TRBV5-1 and TRBJ2-3, with D maybe TRBD1 (5 bases). V was pared by 6 bases and J by 1 base, with 9 bases between. Germline CDR1 reads SGHRS; CDR2 reads YFSETQ. The CDR3 covers 13 residues. The CDR3 region is CASKAGRTDTQYF. The CDR3 nucleotides are TGCGCCAGCAAGGCAGGGCGCACAGATACGCAGTATTTT. The whole variable domain, remainder taken from reference TRBV5-1 and TRBJ2-3, is KAGVTQTPRYLIKTRGQQVTLSCSPISGHRSVSWYQQTPGQGLQFLFEYFSETQRNKGNFPGRFSGRQFSNSRSEMNVSTLELGDSALYLCASKAGRTDTQYFGPGTRLTVL.

The chain uses TRBV5-1 and TRBJ2-2; D is uncertain. V lost 3 bases, J lost 7 bases, and 10 bases lay in between. The CDR3 is 13 amino acids. The germline V gene encodes CDR1 SGHRS and CDR2 YFSETQ. The CDR3 region has the DNA TGCGCCAGCAGCTCTGGGCCGGACGGGGAGCTGTTTTTT. Protein: CASSSGPDGELFF.

The chain combines TRBV6-4 with TRBJ2-2; D unclear. There are 13 residues in the CDR3. Germline CDR1 MRHNA, CDR2 SNTAGT. The V end lost 4 bases, the J end lost 1 base, and 4 bases lay between the germline ends. The CDR3 sequence: CASSGGNTGELFF. CDR3 bases: TGTGCCAGCAGTGGGGGGAACACCGGGGAGCTGTTTTTT.

As regards this clone: Other DNA sequences from this sample encode an identical CDR3 as well. This sequence joins TRBV28 and TRBJ2-3, with D possibly being TRBD2 (5 bases). Looked up from germline, CDR1 is MDHEN and CDR2 is SYDVKM. The CDR3 consists of 12 residues. V dropped 6 bases and J dropped 5 bases, with 9 bases sitting between them. CDR3 residues: CASSPREDTQYF. The CDR3, as DNA: TGTGCCAGCAGCCCGAGGGAAGATACGCAGTATTTT.

The rearrangement joins TRBV30 to TRBJ1-4; the D gene is possibly TRBD1 (5 bases). The CDR3 length is 15 residues. Trimming stripped 3 bases from V and 5 bases from J, with 16 bases between. CDR1 and CDR2 (germline): GTSNPN, SVGIG (reference sequence). The CDR3 spells CAWSLRGSPNEKLFF. CDR3 bases: TGTGCCTGGAGCCTAAGGGGATCCCCAAATGAAAAACTGTTTTTT.

A single count supports this clone. V and J are TRBV6-1 and TRBJ1-5, with D unclear. V was clipped by 2 bases and J by 6 bases, with 8 bases between them. Germline V gene data show CDR1 as MNHNS and CDR2 as SASEGT. The CDR3 is made up of 13 amino acids. DNA for the CDR3: TGTGCCAGCAGTGAATTCTTGGGTCAGCCCCAGCATTTT. The encoded protein is CASSEFLGQPQHF.

The chain uses TRBV7-6 and TRBJ2-3; 9 bases line up with TRBD1. Germline trimming cut 5 bases from V and 3 bases from J; bases unmatched to any gene: 6. The germline V gene encodes CDR1 SGHVS and CDR2 FNYEAQ. CDR3 length: 15 residues. The CDR3 DNA reads TGTGCCAGCAGCCGCGGGACAGGGTTAACAGATACGCAGTATTTT. The encoded protein is CASSRGTGLTDTQYF.

As DNA, the CDR3 is TGTGCCAGCAGCCCGACCCGGGAGTACCGGGAGCAGTTCTTC. Residues: CASSPTREYREQFF. The V and J genes are TRBV7-3 and TRBJ2-1; a weak D match, TRBD2 (6 bases). The germline gives CDR1 SGHTA, CDR2 FQGTGA. Trimming took off 5 bases at V and 10 bases at J, with 18 bases between the two ends. The CDR3 covers 14 residues.

The V gene is TRBV11-1, the J gene TRBJ1-1; 10 nucleotides align to TRBD1. V was clipped by 4 bases and J by 5 bases; unmatched bases: 7. The CDR3 has 15 amino acids. Germline values: CDR1 SGHAT, CDR2 FQDESV (reference sequence). Here the CDR3 reads CASSSRTGGYTEAFF. CDR3 coding DNA: TGTGCCAGCAGCTCCAGGACAGGGGGATATACTGAAGCTTTCTTT.

The chain is built from TRBV10-1 and TRBJ2-3; D may be TRBD2 (5 bases). The V end lost 0 bases, the J end lost 1 base, and 8 bases lay between the germline ends. The CDR3 runs to 15 residues. The germline gives CDR1 WNHNN, CDR2 SYGVQD (reference sequence). The CDR3 is CASSESGVRTDTQYF. For the CDR3, the DNA is TGCGCCAGCAGTGAGTCGGGAGTACGCACAGATACGCAGTATTTT.